The clone carrying this T cell receptor beta chain was counted many times. One junction end does not reproduce the germline sequence, and a read error may be involved. This sample was taken from a study of CD8 T cells in ankylosing spondylitis. The germline gives CDR1 DFQATT, CDR2 SNEGSKA (reference sequence). The CDR3 has 16 residues. TCRdb redid the calling of the 5' RACE reads with MiXCR, one entry per CDR3 protein. The sample shows approximately 260,000 distinct CDR3 sequences, around 9.1% of them seen only once. This sequence was found in a male donor with ankylosing spondylitis or in good health (not recorded which). The chain joins TRBV20-1 to TRBJ2-1, with D tentatively TRBD2 (6 bases). Sequencing was performed on blood, either unsorted or a sorted T cell fraction (not recorded which). The CDR3 reads CGTGGRRMRGNDEQFF. Written as DNA, the CDR3 is TGTGGGACCGGGGGTCGGAGGATGCGGGGCAATGATGAGCAGTTCTTC.